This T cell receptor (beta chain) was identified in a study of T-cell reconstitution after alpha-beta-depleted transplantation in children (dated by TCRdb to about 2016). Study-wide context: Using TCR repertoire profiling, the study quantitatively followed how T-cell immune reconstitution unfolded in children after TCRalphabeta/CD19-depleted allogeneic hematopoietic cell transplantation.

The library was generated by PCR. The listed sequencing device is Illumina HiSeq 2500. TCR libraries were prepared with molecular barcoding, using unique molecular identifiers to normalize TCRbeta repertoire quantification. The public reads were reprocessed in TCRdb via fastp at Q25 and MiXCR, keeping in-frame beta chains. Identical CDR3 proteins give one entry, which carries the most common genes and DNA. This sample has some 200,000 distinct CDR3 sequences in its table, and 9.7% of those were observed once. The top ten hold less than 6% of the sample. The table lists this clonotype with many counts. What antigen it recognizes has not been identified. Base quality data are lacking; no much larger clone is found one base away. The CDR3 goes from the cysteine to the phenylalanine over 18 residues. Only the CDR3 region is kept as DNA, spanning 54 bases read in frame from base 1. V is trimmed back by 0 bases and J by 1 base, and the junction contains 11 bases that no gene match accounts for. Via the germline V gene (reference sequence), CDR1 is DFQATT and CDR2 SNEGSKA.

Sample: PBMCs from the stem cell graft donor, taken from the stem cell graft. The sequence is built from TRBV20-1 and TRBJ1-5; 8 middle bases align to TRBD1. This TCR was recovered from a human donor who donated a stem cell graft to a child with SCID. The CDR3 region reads CSAREAGGMELSNQPQHF. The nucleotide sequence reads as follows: TGCAGTGCTAGAGAGGCAGGGGGCATGGAATTGAGCAATCAGCCCCAGCATTTT.